This TCR beta chain comes out of a study of blood T cell repertoires in COVID-19. Sequencing was performed with immunoSEQ multiplex PCR; in TCRdb, only in-frame clones are kept and a portion is missing. Of 100,000 or so clones in the sample, about 88% were seen once. From germline, CDR1 is SGHAT and CDR2 FQNNGV. V dropped 5 bases and J dropped 9; count of bases not matched to a gene: 7. This CDR3 is built from 14 residues. This TCR derives from a man aged 50-60 years with active or convalescent COVID-19. The material sequenced was peripheral blood. The chain links TRBV11-2 to TRBJ2-1, with 10 bases lining up with TRBD2. The CDR3 here is CASSLGAGGTEQFF. CDR3 coding DNA: TGTGCCAGCAGCCTTGGAGCGGGGGGGACTGAGCAGTTCTTC.